The subject of this entry is one T cell receptor (beta chain). The sample is drawn from a study of regulatory T cells in long-lasting Graves disease. Arm-PCR of CDR3 regions with iRepertoire HTBI primers generated TCR beta libraries. TCRdb independently ran MiXCR on the multiplex PCR reads; one entry per CDR3 protein. This table has some 500,000 distinct CDR3 sequences, roughly 13% appearing once. Described time point: newly diagnosed GD, antithyroid drugs for less than 3 months. Extracted RNA from PBMCs served as the source of the TCR library. The data were also submitted as part of a second study, on T cells in Graves' hyperthyroidism and ophthalmopathy.

The receptor was isolated from a man between 25 and 39 years old with Graves disease. Sequencing used peripheral blood mononuclear cells (PBMCs), obtained at new diagnosis, from a patient treated with antithyroid drugs.

CDR3 nucleotide sequence: TGCAGCGTTGAAGGTGGCAGGGGATACGAGCAGTACTTC. Translated, it gives CSVEGGRGYEQYF. The chain carries TRBV29-1 and TRBJ2-7; D is possibly TRBD1 (6 bases). V gave up 1 base and J gave up 4 bases, with 11 bases separating them. CDR3 size: 13 residues. Per the germline V gene, CDR1 is SQVTM and CDR2 is ANQGSEA.